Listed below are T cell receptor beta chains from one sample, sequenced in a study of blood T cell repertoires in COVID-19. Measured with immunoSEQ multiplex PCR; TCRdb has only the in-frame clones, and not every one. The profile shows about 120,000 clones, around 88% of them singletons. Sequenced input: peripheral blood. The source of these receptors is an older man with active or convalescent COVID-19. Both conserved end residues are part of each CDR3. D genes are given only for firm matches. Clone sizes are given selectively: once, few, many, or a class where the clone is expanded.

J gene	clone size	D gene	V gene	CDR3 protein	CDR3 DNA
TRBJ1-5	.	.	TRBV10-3	CAISVSSQHDQPQHF	TGTGCCATCAGTGTTTCGTCACAGCATGATCAGCCCCAGCATTTT
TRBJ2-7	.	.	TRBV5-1	CASSLVQAGDEQYF	TGCGCCAGCAGCTTGGTCCAGGCGGGCGACGAGCAGTACTTC
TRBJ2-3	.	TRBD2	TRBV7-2	CASSSGLAGYYTQYF	TGTGCCAGCAGCTCGGGACTAGCGGGGTATTATACGCAGTATTTT
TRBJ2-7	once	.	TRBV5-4	CASSLGYEQYF	TGTGCCAGCAGCCTCGGCTACGAGCAGTACTTC
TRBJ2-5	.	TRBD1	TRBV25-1	CASSEYRDRGRETQYF	TGTGCCAGCAGTGAATACCGGGACAGGGGGCGGGAGACCCAGTACTTC
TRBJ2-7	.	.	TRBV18	CASSPPSNYEQYF	TGTGCCAGCTCACCACCGTCCAACTACGAGCAGTACTTC
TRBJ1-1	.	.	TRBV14	CASSQVGGRGEAFF	TGTGCCAGCAGCCAAGTCGGCGGTCGAGGTGAAGCTTTCTTT
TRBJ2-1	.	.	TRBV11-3	CASSLAGNEQFF	TGTGCCAGCAGCCTCGCGGGCAATGAGCAGTTCTTC
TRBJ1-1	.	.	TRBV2	CASKSGADTEAFF	TGTGCCAGCAAAAGTGGTGCGGACACTGAAGCTTTCTTT
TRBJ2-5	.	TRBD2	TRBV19	CASSIGLAGEETQYF	TGTGCCAGTAGTATAGGACTAGCGGGGGAAGAGACCCAGTACTTC
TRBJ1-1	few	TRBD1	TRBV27	CASRRGQDTEAFF	TGTGCCAGCAGAAGGGGGCAGGACACTGAAGCTTTCTTT
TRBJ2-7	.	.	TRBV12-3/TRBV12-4	CASGHGYEQYF	TGTGCCAGCGGGCACGGATACGAGCAGTACTTC
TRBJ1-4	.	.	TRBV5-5	CASSLGAVGEKLFF	TGTGCCAGCAGCTTGGGTGCAGTTGGTGAAAAACTGTTTTTT
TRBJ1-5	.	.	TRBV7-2	CASSLSGGYQPQHF	TGTGCCAGCAGCTTATCCGGGGGATATCAGCCCCAGCATTTT
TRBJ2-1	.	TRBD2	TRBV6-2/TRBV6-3	CASSFWTSGYNEQFF	TGTGCCAGCAGTTTCTGGACTAGCGGGTACAATGAGCAGTTCTTC
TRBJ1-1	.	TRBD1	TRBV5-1	CASSYDRGDTEAFF	TGCGCCAGCAGTTATGACAGGGGGGACACTGAAGCTTTCTTT
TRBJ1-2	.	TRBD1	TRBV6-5	CASSYQLPGQGDGYTF	TGTGCCAGCAGTTACCAACTTCCGGGACAGGGGGATGGCTACACCTTC
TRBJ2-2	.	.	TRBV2	CASREPGLGELFF	TGTGCCAGCAGAGAACCAGGGCTCGGGGAGCTGTTTTTT
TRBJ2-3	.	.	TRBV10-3	CASQRTEGADTQYF	TGTGCCTCACAACGGACAGAAGGAGCAGATACGCAGTATTTT
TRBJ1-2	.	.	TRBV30	CAWRDTGSYTF	TGTGCCTGGAGAGATACAGGGAGCTACACCTTC